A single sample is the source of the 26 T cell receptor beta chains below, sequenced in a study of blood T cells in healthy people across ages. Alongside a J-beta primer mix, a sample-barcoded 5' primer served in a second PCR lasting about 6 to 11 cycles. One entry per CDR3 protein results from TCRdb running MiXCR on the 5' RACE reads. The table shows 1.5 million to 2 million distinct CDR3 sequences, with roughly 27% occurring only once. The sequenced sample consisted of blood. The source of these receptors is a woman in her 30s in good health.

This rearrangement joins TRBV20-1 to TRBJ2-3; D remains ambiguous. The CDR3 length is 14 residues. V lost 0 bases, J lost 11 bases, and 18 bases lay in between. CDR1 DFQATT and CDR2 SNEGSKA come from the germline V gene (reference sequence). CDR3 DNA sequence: TGCAGTGCTAGAGACTCTAAAAGGTCCCCTCAGCAGTATTTT. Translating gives CSARDSKRSPQQYF.

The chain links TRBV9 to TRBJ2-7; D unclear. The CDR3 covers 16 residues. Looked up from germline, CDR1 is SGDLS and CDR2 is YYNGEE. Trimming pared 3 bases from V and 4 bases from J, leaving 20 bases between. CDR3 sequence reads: CASSESTLNPSYEQYF. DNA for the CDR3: TGTGCCAGCAGCGAGAGCACTTTGAACCCGTCTTACGAGCAGTACTTC.

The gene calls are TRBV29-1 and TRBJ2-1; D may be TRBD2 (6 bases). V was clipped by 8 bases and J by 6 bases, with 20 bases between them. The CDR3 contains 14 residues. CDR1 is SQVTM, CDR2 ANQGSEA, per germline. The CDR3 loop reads CSPLAAGPLNEQFF. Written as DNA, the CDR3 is TGCAGCCCCCTTGCGGCGGGGCCCCTCAATGAGCAGTTCTTC.

CDR3 sequence (DNA): TGTGCCAGCAGTTTTGGGGGCGGACAGCCCAATGAGCAGTTCTTC. Protein product: CASSFGGGQPNEQFF. This chain joins TRBV27 and TRBJ2-1; tentatively, D is TRBD1 (6 bases). V was shortened by 3 bases and J by 6 bases, with 15 bases between the two germline ends. CDR3 length: 15 residues. Germline V CDR1 and CDR2: MNHEY, SMNVEV (reference sequence).

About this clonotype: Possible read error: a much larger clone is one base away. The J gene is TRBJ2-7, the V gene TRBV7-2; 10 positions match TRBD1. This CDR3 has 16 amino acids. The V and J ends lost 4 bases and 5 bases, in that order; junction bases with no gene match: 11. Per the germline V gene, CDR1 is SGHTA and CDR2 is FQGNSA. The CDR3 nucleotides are TGTGCCAGCAGCTCAGATTCCGGGACAGGGGACAACGAGCAGTACTTC. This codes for CASSSDSGTGDNEQYF.

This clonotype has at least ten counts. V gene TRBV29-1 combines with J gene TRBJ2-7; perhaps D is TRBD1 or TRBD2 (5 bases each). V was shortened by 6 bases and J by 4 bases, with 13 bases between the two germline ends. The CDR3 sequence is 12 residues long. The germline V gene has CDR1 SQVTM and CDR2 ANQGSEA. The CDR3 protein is CSVVQGTYEQYF. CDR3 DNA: TGCAGCGTCGTCCAAGGGACGTACGAGCAGTACTTC.

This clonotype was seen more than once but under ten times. The CDR3 DNA is TGCGCCAGCAGTAAAGAGCGGGCCACCGGGGAGCTGTTTTTT. This translates into CASSKERATGELFF. The chain carries TRBV5-1 and TRBJ2-2; D perhaps matches TRBD2 (6 bases). CDR1 and CDR2 (germline): SGHRS, YFSETQ. The CDR3 is 14 amino acids. The V end was cut by 5 bases, the J end by 4 bases, with 12 bases between.

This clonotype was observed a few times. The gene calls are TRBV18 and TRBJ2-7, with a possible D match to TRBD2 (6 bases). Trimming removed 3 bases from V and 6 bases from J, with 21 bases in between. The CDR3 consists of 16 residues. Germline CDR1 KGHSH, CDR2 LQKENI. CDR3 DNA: TGTGCCAGCTCACCTCGCGGGACGTCCCACATAGCCGAGCAGTACTTC. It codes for CASSPRGTSHIAEQYF. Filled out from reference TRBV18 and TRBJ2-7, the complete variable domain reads NAGVMQNPRHLVRRRGQEARLRCSPMKGHSHVYWYRQLPEEGLKFMVYLQKENIIDESGMPKERFSAEFPKEGPSILRIQQVVRGDSAAYFCASSPRGTSHIAEQYFGPGTRLTVT.

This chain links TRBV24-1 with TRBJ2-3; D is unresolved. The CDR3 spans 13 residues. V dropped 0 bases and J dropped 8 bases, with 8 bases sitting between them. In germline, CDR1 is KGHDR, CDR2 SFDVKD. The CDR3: CATSDLGSGTQYF. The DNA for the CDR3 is TGTGCCACCAGTGATTTGGGGTCTGGTACGCAGTATTTT.

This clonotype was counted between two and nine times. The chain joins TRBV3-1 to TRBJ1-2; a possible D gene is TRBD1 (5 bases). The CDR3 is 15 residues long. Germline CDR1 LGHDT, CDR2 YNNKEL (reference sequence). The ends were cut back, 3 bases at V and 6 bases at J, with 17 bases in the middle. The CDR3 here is CASSHMTVLEHGYTF. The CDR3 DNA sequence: TGTGCCAGCAGCCATATGACAGTCCTCGAGCATGGCTACACCTTC.

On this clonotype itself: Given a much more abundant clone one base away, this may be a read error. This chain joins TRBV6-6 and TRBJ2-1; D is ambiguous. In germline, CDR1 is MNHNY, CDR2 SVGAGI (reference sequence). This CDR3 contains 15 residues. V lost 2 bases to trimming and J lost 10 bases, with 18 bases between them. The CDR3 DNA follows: TGTGCCAGCAGTTACCTGTCACCGCTCAACTACGAGCAGTTCTTC. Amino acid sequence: CASSYLSPLNYEQFF.

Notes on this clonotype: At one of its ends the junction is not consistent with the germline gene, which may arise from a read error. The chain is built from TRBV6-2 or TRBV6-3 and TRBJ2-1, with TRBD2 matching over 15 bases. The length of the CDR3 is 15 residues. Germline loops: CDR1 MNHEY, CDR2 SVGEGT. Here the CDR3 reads CANSWTSGGVDEQFF. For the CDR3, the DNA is TGTGCCAACAGTTGGACTAGCGGGGGGGTCGATGAGCAGTTCTTC.

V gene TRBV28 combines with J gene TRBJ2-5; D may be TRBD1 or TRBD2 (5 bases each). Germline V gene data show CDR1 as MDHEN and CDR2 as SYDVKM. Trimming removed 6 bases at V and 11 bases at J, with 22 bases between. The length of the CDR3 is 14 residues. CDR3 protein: CASSTGTKSREQYF. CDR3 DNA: TGTGCCAGCAGCACCGGGACGAAGTCGAGAGAGCAGTACTTC.

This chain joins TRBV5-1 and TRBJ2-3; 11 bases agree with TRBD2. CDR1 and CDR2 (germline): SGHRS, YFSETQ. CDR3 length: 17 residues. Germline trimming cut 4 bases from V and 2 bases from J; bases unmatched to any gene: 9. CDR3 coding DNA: TGCGCCAGCAGCACGACTAGCGGGGCCTCTACCACAGATACGCAGTATTTT. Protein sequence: CASSTTSGASTTDTQYF.

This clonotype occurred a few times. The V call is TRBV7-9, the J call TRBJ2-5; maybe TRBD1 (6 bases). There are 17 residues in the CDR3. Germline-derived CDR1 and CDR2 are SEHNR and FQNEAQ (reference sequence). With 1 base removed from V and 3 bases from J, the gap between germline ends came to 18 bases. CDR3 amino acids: CASSLVVAVQGKETQYF. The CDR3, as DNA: TGTGCCAGCAGCTTAGTGGTCGCCGTACAGGGAAAAGAGACCCAGTACTTC.

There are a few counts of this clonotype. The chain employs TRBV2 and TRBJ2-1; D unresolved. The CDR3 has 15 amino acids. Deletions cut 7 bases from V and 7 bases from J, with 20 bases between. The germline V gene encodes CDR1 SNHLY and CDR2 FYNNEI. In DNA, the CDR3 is TGTGCCAGCAAATCTATGAGCCAGTTGGTGAATGAGCAGTTCTTC. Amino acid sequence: CASKSMSQLVNEQFF.

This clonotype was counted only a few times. The CDR3 coding sequence is TGTGCCAGCAGTTACGGGTTACGGGAGACCCAGTACTTC. This gives the protein CASSYGLRETQYF. The chain joins TRBV6-6 to TRBJ2-5; D unclear. The CDR3 sequence is 13 residues long. Germline V gene data show CDR1 as MNHNY and CDR2 as SVGAGI (reference sequence). The V and J ends lost 2 bases and 5 bases respectively, with 9 bases between them.

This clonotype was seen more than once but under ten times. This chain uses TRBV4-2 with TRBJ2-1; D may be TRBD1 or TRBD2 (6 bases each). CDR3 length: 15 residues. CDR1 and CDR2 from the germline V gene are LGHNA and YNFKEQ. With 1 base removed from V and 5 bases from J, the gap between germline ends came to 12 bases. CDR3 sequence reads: CASSQVRGLHNEQFF. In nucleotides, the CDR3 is TGTGCCAGCAGCCAAGTCCGGGGGCTCCACAATGAGCAGTTCTTC.

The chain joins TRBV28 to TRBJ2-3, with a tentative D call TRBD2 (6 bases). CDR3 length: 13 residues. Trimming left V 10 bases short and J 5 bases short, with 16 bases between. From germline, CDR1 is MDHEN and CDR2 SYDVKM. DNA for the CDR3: TGTGCCATATCACGGGGGAACGAAGATACGCAGTATTTT. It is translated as CAISRGNEDTQYF.

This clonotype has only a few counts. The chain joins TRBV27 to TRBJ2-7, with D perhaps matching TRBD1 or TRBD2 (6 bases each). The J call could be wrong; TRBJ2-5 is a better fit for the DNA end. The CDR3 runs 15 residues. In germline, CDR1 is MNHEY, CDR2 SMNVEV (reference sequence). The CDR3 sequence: CASSLVRGAGETQYF. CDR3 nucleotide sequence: TGTGCCAGCAGTCTGGTGAGGGGGGCTGGGGAGACCCAGTACTTC.

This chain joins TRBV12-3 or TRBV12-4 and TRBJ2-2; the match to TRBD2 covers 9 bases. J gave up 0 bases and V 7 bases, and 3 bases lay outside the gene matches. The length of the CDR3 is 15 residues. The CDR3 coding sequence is TGTGCCAGCACCGCGGGGGGGACGAACACCGGGGAGCTGTTTTTT. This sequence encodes CASTAGGTNTGELFF.

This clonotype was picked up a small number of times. The CDR3 DNA reads as TGTGCCAGCAGTCGAGGGGCTAGCGGGACAGCCGGGGAGCTGTTTTTT. Translating gives CASSRGASGTAGELFF. The rearrangement joins TRBV6-2 or TRBV6-3 to TRBJ2-2, with 9 bases lining up with TRBD2. Germline V gene sequence: CDR1 MNHEY, CDR2 SVGEGT. This CDR3 comprises 16 residues. The J segment lost 6 bases and the V segment lost 5 bases, leaving 10 bases of the junction unmatched.

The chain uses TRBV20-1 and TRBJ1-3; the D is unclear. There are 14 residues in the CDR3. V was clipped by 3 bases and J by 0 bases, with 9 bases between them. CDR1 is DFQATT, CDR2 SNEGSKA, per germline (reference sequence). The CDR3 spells CSASLGPSGNTIYF. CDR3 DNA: TGCAGTGCTAGTCTTGGTCCCTCTGGAAACACCATATATTTT.

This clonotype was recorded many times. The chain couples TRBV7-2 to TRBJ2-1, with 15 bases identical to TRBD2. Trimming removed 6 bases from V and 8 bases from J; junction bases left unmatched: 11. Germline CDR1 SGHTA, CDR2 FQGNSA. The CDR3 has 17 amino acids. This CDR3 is CASRRTSGRGASDEQFF. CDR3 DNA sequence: TGTGCCAGCAGGCGGACTAGCGGGAGGGGCGCGAGCGATGAGCAGTTCTTC.

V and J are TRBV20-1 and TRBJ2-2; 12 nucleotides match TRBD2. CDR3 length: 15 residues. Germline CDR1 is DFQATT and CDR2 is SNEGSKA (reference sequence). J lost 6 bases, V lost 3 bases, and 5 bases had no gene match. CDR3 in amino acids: CSARGLAGISGELFF. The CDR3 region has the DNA TGCAGTGCTAGGGGACTAGCGGGTATTTCCGGGGAGCTGTTTTTT.

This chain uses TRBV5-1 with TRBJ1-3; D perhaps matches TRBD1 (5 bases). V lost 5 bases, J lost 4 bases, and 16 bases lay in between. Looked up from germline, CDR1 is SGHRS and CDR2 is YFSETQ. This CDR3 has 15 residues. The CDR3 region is CASRRGFEQGNTIYF. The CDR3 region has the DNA TGCGCCAGCAGGCGGGGGTTCGAACAAGGAAACACCATATATTTT. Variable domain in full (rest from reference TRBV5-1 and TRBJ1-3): KAGVTQTPRYLIKTRGQQVTLSCSPISGHRSVSWYQQTPGQGLQFLFEYFSETQRNKGNFPGRFSGRQFSNSRSEMNVSTLELGDSALYLCASRRGFEQGNTIYFGEGSWLTVV.